The clone carrying this T cell receptor beta chain was detected many times. What it recognizes is unknown. The data were obtained in a study of neurological immune-mediated disorders. Findings of the study overall: Because no CDR3 amino acid sequences were shared across subjects by expanded clones, private repertoires were suggested in all groups.

V lost 5 bases and J 8 bases, leaving 10 bases between the germline ends. The CDR3 is made up of 13 amino acids. Via MiXCR, TCRdb re-called the 5' RACE reads, giving one row per CDR3 protein. The sample includes approximately 15,000 distinct CDR3 sequences, roughly 22% seen only once; the top ten take under 30%. The sequence was collected from a man aged 50 or older in good health. The gene calls are TRBV12-3 or TRBV12-4 and TRBJ1-6, with D perhaps TRBD1 (5 bases). Material for sequencing was PBMCs. CDR3 bases: TGTGCCAGCAGTCCCCGGGGGGATTCACCCCTCCACTTT. It translates to CASSPRGDSPLHF.